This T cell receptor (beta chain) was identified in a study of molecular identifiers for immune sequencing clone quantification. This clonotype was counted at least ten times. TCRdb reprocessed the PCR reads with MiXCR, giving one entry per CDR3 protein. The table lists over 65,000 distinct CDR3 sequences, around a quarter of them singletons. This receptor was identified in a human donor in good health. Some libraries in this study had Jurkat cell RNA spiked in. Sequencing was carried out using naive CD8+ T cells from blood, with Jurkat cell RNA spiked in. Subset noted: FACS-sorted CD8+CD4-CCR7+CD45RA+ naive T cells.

CDR3 in amino acids: CASSVPNSAGEQYF. CDR3 bases: TGTGCCAGCAGCGTGCCTAACTCCGCTGGCGAGCAGTACTTC. The chain has TRBV7-9 and TRBJ2-7; D is uncertain. The germline V and J ends were trimmed by 5 bases and 6 bases, with 17 bases remaining between them. CDR3 length equals 14 residues. Germline V gene data show CDR1 as SEHNR and CDR2 as FQNEAQ (reference sequence).